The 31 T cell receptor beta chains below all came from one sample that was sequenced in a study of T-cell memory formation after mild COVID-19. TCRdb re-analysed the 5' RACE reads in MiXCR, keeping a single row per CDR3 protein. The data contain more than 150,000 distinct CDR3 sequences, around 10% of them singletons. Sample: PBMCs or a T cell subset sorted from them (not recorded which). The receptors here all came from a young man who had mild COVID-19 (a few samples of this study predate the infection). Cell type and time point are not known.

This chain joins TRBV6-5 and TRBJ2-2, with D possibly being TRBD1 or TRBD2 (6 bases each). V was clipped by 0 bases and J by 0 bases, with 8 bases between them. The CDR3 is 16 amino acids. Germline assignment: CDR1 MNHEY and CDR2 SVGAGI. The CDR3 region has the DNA TGTGCCAGCAGTTACTCTAGGGGGGCGAACACCGGGGAGCTGTTTTTT. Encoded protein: CASSYSRGANTGELFF.

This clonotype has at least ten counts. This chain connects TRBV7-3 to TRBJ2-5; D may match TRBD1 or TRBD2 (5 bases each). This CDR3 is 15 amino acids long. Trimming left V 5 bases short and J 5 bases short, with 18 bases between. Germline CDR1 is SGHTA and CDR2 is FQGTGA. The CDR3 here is CASSRTGGASETQYF. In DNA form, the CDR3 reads TGTGCCAGCAGCCGGACGGGTGGGGCTAGCGAGACCCAGTACTTC.

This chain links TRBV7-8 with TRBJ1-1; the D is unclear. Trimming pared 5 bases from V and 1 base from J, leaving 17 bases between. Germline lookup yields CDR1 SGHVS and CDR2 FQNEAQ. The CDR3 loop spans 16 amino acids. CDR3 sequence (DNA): TGTGCCAGCAGCCCCTCCCGCGCAGTCAGGAACACTGAAGCTTTCTTT. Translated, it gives CASSPSRAVRNTEAFF.

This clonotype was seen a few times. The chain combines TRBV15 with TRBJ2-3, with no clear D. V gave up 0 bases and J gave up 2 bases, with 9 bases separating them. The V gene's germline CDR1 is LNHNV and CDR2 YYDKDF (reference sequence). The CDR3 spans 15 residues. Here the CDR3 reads CATSRDPGYTDTQYF. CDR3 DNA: TGTGCCACCAGCAGAGATCCCGGTTACACAGATACGCAGTATTTT.

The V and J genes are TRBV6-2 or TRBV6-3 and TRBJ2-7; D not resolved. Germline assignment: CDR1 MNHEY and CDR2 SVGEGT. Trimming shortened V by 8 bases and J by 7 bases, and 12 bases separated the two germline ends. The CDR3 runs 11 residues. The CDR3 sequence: CASGVGSEQYV. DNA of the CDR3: TGTGCCAGCGGGGTGGGGTCGGAGCAGTACGTC.

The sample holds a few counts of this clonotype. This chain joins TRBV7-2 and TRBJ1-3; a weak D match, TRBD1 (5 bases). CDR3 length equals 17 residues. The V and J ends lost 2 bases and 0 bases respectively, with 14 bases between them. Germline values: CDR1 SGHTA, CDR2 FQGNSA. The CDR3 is CASSLRAGVSSGNTIYF. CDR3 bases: TGTGCCAGCAGCTTAAGGGCGGGGGTGAGCTCTGGAAACACCATATATTTT.

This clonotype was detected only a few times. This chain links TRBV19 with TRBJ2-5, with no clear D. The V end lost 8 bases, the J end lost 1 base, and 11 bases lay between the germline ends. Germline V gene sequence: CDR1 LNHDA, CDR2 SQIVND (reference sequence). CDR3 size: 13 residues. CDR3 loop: CASSDGIQETQYF. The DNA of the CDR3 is TGTGCCAGTTCAGACGGAATCCAAGAGACCCAGTACTTC.

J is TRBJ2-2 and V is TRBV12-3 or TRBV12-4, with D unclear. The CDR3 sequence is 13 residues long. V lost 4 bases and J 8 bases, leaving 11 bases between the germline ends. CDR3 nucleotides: TGTGCCAGCAGTTCCAATCTAATAGGGGAGCTGTTTTTT. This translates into CASSSNLIGELFF.

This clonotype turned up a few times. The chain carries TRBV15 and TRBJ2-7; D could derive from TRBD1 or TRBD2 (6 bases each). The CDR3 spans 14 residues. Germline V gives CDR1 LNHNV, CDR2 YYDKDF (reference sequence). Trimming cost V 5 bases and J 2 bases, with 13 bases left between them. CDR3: CATSRSGAPYEQYF. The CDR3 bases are TGTGCCACCAGCCGCTCGGGGGCTCCCTACGAGCAGTACTTC. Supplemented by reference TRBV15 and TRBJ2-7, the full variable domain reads DAMVIQNPRYQVTQFGKPVTLSCSQTLNHNVMYWYQQKSSQAPKLLFHYYDKDFNNEADTPDNFQSRRPNTSFCFLDIRSPGLGDTAMYLCATSRSGAPYEQYFGPGTRLTVT.

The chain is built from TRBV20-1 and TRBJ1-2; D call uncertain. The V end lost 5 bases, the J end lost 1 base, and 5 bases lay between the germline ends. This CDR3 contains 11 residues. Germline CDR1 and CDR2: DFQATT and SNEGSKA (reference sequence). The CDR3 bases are TGCAGTGCTTGGCTTAACTATGGCTACACCTTC. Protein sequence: CSAWLNYGYTF.

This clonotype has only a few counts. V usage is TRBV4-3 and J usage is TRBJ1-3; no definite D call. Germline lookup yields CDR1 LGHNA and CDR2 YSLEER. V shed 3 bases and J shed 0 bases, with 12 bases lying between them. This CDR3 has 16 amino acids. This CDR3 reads CASSQRIGNSGNTIYF. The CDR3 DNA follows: TGCGCCAGCAGCCAGAGGATCGGGAACTCTGGAAACACCATATATTTT.

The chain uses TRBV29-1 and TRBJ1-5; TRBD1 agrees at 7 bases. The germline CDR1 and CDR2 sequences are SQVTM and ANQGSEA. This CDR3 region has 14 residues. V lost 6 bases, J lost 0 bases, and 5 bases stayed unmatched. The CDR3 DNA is TGCAGCGTCTTCGGACAGGTTAGCAATCAGCCCCAGCATTTT. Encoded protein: CSVFGQVSNQPQHF.

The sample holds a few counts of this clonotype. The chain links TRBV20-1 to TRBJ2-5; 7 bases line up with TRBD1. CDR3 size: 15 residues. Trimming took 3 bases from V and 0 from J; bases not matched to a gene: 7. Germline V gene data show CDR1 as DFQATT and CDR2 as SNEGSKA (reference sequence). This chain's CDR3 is CSASPSTGNQETQYF. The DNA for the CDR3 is TGCAGTGCTAGCCCTTCGACAGGGAACCAAGAGACCCAGTACTTC.

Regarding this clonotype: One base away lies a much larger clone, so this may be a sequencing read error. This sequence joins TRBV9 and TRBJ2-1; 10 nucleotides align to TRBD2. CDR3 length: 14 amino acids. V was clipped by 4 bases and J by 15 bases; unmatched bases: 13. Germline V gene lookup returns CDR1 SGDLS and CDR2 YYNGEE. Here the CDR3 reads CASSSQTSGEPGFF. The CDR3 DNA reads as TGTGCCAGCAGCTCTCAAACTAGCGGGGAGCCTGGGTTCTTC. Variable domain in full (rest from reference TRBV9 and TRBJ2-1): DSGVTQTPKHLITATGQRVTLRCSPRSGDLSVYWYQQSLDQGLQFLIQYYNGEERAKGNILERFSAQQFPDLHSELNLSSLELGDSALYFCASSSQTSGEPGFFGPGTRLTVL.

Here the CDR3 DNA reads TGTGCCAGCAGCCAGACAGGGGGTTACGAGCAGTACTTC. Protein sequence: CASSQTGGYEQYF. The rearrangement links TRBV5-6 to TRBJ2-7; 9 bases map to TRBD1. The V gene's germline CDR1 is SGHDT and CDR2 YYEEEE. Trimming took 4 bases from V and 4 from J; bases not matched to a gene: 3. The CDR3 has 13 residues.

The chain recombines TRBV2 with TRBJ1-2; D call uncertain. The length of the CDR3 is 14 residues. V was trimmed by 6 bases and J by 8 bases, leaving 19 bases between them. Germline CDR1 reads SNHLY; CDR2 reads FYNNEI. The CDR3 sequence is CASSVESAAAGYTF. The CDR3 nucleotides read TGTGCCAGCAGCGTCGAGTCGGCGGCCGCCGGCTACACCTTC.

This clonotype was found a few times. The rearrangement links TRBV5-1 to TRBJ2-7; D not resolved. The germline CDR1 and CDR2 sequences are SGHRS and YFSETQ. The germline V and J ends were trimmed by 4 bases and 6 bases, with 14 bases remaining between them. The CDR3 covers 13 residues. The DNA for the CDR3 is TGCGCCAGCAGCCCACCCCAAGGGCCCGAGCAGTACGTC. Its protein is CASSPPQGPEQYV.

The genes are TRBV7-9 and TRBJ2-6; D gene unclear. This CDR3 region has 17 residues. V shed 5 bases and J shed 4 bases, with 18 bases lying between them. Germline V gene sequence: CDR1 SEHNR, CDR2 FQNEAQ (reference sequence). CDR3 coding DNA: TGTGCCAGCAGCCCAGCCCCCATGGGGTCCGGGGCCAACGTCCTGACTTTC. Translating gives CASSPAPMGSGANVLTF.

In nucleotides, the CDR3 is TGTGCCAGCAGCAAGGCCACAGACCTTGCCGGGGAGCTGTTTTTT. Protein: CASSKATDLAGELFF. V is TRBV2 and J is TRBJ2-2; no reliable D call. V lost 6 bases, J lost 6 bases, and 17 bases lay in between. Germline CDR1 and CDR2: SNHLY and FYNNEI. The CDR3 has 15 amino acids.

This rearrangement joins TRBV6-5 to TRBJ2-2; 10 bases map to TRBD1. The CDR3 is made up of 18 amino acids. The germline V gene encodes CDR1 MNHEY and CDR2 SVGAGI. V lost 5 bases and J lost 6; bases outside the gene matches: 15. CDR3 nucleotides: TGTGCCAGCAGTCCCACCACTAAGGACAGGGGGGTAGCCGGGGAGCTGTTTTTT. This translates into CASSPTTKDRGVAGELFF.

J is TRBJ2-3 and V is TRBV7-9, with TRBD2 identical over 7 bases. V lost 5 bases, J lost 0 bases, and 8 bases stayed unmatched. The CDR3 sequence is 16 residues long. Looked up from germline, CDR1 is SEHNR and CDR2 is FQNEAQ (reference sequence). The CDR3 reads CASSPHWRGSTDTQYF. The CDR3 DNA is TGTGCCAGCAGCCCCCACTGGCGGGGGAGCACAGATACGCAGTATTTT. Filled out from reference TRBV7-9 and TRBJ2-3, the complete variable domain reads DTGVSQNPRHKITKRGQNVTFRCDPISEHNRLYWYRQTLGQGPEFLTYFQNEAQLEKSRLLSDRFSAERPKGSFSTLEIQRTEQGDSAMYLCASSPHWRGSTDTQYFGPGTRLTVL.

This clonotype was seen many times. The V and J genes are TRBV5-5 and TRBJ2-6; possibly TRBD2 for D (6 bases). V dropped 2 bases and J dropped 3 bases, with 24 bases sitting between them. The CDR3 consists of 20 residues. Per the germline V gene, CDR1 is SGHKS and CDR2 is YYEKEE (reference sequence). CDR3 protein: CASSFRLGTGIGFGANVLTF. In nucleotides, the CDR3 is TGTGCCAGCAGCTTTCGGCTTGGGACTGGCATTGGGTTTGGGGCCAACGTCCTGACTTTC.

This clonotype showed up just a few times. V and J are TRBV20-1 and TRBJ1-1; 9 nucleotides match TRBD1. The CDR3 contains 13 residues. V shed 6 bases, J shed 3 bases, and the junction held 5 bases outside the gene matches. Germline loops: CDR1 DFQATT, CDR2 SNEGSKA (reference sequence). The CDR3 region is CSAIDRGDTEAFF. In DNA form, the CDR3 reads TGCAGTGCCATCGACAGGGGGGACACTGAAGCTTTCTTT.

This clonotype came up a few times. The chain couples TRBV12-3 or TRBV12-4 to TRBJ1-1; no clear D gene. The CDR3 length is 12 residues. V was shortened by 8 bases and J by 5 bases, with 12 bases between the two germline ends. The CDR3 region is CASSADETEAFF. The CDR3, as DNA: TGTGCCAGCTCCGCAGATGAGACTGAAGCTTTCTTT.

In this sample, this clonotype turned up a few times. CDR3 residues: CASRQLAGDQETQYF. For the CDR3, the DNA is TGTGCCAGCAGACAACTAGCGGGGGACCAAGAGACCCAGTACTTC. The chain couples TRBV13 to TRBJ2-5, with TRBD2 matching over 11 bases. The CDR3 extends over 15 amino acids. Germline trimming cut 6 bases from V and 0 bases from J; bases unmatched to any gene: 3. Germline lookup yields CDR1 PRHDT and CDR2 FYEKMQ (reference sequence).

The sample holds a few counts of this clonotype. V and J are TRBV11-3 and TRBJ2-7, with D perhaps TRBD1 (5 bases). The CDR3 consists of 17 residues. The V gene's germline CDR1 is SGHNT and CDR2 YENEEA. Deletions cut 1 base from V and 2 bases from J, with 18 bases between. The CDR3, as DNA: TGTGCCAGCAGCTTAGGGGGCCTTGACGCGAACCCCTACGAGCAGTACTTC. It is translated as CASSLGGLDANPYEQYF. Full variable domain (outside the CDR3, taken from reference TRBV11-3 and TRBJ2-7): EAGVVQSPRYKIIEKKQPVAFWCNPISGHNTLYWYLQNLGQGPELLIRYENEEAVDDSQLPKDRFSAERLKGVDSTLKIQPAELGDSAVYLCASSLGGLDANPYEQYFGPGTRLTVT.

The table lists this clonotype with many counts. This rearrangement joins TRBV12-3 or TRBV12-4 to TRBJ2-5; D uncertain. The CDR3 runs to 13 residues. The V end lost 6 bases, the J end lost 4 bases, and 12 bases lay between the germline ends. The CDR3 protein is CASSQSLGETQYF. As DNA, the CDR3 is TGTGCCAGCAGCCAGTCCTTAGGAGAGACCCAGTACTTC.

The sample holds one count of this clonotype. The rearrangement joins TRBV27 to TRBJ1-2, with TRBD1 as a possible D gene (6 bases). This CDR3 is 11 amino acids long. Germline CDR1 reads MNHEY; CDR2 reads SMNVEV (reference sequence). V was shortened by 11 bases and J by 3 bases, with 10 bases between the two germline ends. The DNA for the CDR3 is TGTGCCGGACAGCAAGACTATGGCTACACCTTC. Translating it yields CAGQQDYGYTF.

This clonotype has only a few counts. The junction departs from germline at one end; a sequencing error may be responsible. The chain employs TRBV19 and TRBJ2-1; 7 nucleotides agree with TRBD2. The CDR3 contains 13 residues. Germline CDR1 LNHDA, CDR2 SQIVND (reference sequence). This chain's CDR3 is CPSSTAAGGEQFF. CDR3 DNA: TGTCCCAGTAGTACGGCAGCCGGGGGGGAGCAGTTCTTC.

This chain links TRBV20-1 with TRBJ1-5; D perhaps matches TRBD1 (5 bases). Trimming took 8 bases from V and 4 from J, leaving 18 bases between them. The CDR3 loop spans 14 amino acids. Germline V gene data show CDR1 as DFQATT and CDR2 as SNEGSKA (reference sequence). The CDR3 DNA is TGCAGTTCTCCGTCCGGGACGGGGAATCAGCCCCAGCATTTT. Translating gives CSSPSGTGNQPQHF.

The CDR3 reads CASSLDSLVGEAFF. The CDR3 DNA sequence: TGTGCCAGCAGCCTGGACAGCTTAGTAGGTGAAGCTTTCTTT. This rearrangement joins TRBV7-9 to TRBJ1-1; perhaps TRBD1 as D (6 bases). CDR1 and CDR2 from the germline V gene are SEHNR and FQNEAQ (reference sequence). Trimming pared 5 bases from V and 7 bases from J, leaving 17 bases between. The CDR3 contains 14 residues.